The sequence of this TCR beta chain was determined in a study of blood T cell repertoires in COVID-19. Study-level information: The origin of the acute and convalescent COVID-19 samples was the United States, Italy and Spain. Sample material is recorded as cDNA or gDNA derived from T cells, B-cell-depleted T cells, or PBMCs.

The V gene end was trimmed by 6 bases and the J gene end by 2 bases; junction bases not matched to a gene: 4. The CDR3 runs 14 residues. Germline V CDR1 and CDR2: MDHEN, SYDVKM. Per the original methods: It was from reference gene primer amplification that nucleated cell counts were estimated. Sequencing was performed with immunoSEQ multiplex PCR; in TCRdb, only in-frame clones are kept and a portion is missing. V, J and clone size are those of that table, while D and trimming were read from the DNA. The sample shows roughly 260,000 clones, roughly 86% of them seen only once. This sequence was found in a woman in her forties or fifties with acute or convalescent COVID-19. This chain connects TRBV28 to TRBJ2-5; 9 positions match TRBD1. Sequencing was performed on peripheral blood. The chain's CDR3 is CASRLTGGQETQYF. The CDR3 DNA follows: TGTGCCAGCAGACTGACAGGGGGACAAGAGACCCAGTACTTC.